The rows below give T cell receptor beta chains drawn from one sample of a study of cytomegalovirus exposure and HLA in healthy donors. Profiling relied on immunoSEQ multiplex PCR, and the TCRdb table lists in-frame clones only, not all of them. The table shows under 200,000 clones, with around 88% occurring only once. The sequenced sample was PBMCs. These receptors were taken from a woman aged 18-29 years in good health and CMV-seronegative. Each CDR3 is given with its conserved first and last residue. D genes are given only for firm matches. Only part of the rows carry a size: once, few, many, or a class if the clone is expanded.

>NA|TRBD2|TRBJ2-7|TRBV28
TGTGCCAGCAGGGATACTAGCGGGACGACCGAGCAGTACTTC
CASRDTSGTTEQYF
>NA|TRBD1|TRBJ1-3|TRBV2
TGTGCCAGCAGTACCGGGACAGGGGTTCCTGGAAACACCATATATTTT
CASSTGTGVPGNTIYF
>NA|NA|TRBJ1-2|TRBV10-3
TGTGCCATCAGTGACAGGAATAGGGGCTACACCTTC
CAISDRNRGYTF
>NA|NA|TRBJ2-5|TRBV5-4
TGTGCCAGCAGCTTTCTGGACAGTAAAGAGACCCAGTACTTC
CASSFLDSKETQYF
>NA|TRBD1|TRBJ1-1|TRBV6-5
TGTGCCAGCAGGCCGGGGACAGGGAACACTGAAGCTTTCTTT
CASRPGTGNTEAFF
>NA|NA|TRBJ1-2|TRBV28
TGTGCCGGCAGTTGGACAGTATATGGCTACACCTTC
CAGSWTVYGYTF
>NA|TRBD1|TRBJ2-7|TRBV27
TGTGCCAGCACCCCCGACAGGGACGCTGGCGAGCAGTACTTC
CASTPDRDAGEQYF
>few|NA|TRBJ2-1|TRBV10-3
TGTGCCATCAGTGAGTTAACCGGGAGACCCCCGTCGTGGAATGAGCAGTTCTTC
CAISELTGRPPSWNEQFF
>few|TRBD2|TRBJ2-1|TRBV5-8
TGTGCCAGCAGCCAAGTGACTCTAGCGGGAGGGATCAATGAGCAGTTCTTC
CASSQVTLAGGINEQFF
>NA|NA|TRBJ1-1|TRBV28
TGTGCCAGCAGTCTAACAGGGGAAGCTTTCTTT
CASSLTGEAFF
>NA|NA|TRBJ2-1|TRBV5-6
TGTGCCAGCAGCTTGTCTGGTCGAGAATACAATGAGCAGTTCTTC
CASSLSGREYNEQFF
>once|NA|TRBJ1-1|TRBV29-1
TGCAGCACCCTGGACAGACTGAACACTGAAGCTTTCTTT
CSTLDRLNTEAFF
>NA|TRBD2|TRBJ2-1|TRBV19
TGTGCCAGTAGAAAAGGGACTAGCGGCCACCTACCCCCCTACAATGAGCAGTTCTTC
CASRKGTSGHLPPYNEQFF
>NA|TRBD1|TRBJ2-5|TRBV5-5
TGTGCCAGCATACGGGACAGTTGGCAAGAGACCCAGTACTTC
CASIRDSWQETQYF
>few|NA|TRBJ1-4|TRBV27
TGTGCCAGCAGTTCTAACCGACGGGAGATGGAGTTTTTT
CASSSNRREMEFF
>NA|NA|TRBJ2-2|TRBV2
TGTGCCAGCAGTGACGACACCGGGGAGCTGTTTTTT
CASSDDTGELFF
>NA|NA|TRBJ2-1|TRBV27
TGTGCCAGCAGTTCCACTAGTTCCTACAATGAGCAGTTCTTC
CASSSTSSYNEQFF
>once|TRBD2|TRBJ2-3|TRBV7-2
TGTGCCAGCAGCTTAACGTCCAGCGGGGGAGGAGATACGCAGTATTTT
CASSLTSSGGGDTQYF
>NA|TRBD1|TRBJ1-2|TRBV4-1
TGCGCCAGCAGCCAGCTACCGAAGGGACAGGGGAACACCTTC
CASSQLPKGQGNTF
>NA|NA|TRBJ1-1|TRBV30
TGTGCCTGGAGTGTACAGGAGGGCACTGAAGCTTTCTTT
CAWSVQEGTEAFF
>NA|NA|TRBJ1-6|TRBV6-5
TGTGCCAGCAGTCGGGAGGGTAATAATTCACCCCTCCACTTT
CASSREGNNSPLHF
>once|TRBD1|TRBJ2-1|TRBV19
TGTGCCAGTAGTCCGACCTGGGACAGCCGCAATGAGCAGTTCTTC
CASSPTWDSRNEQFF
>few|TRBD2|TRBJ2-3|TRBV27
TGTGCCAGCAGTTTAGGGCGGGGGGTTACAGATACGCAGTATTTT
CASSLGRGVTDTQYF